This T cell receptor (beta chain) was obtained from a study of blood T cell repertoires in COVID-19. Across the whole study: Samples of COVID-19 (acute and convalescent) were obtained from the United States, Italy and Spain. PBMCs, B-cell-depleted T cells, or T cells were the source of the cDNA or gDNA that made up the material.

The CDR3 loop spans 14 amino acids. Germline V CDR1 and CDR2: SGHNT, YYREEE (reference sequence). V lost 2 bases, J lost 0 bases, and 9 bases lay in between. In the original processing: Reference gene primers were amplified, and this amplification served to estimate nucleated cell counts. Sequenced by immunoSEQ multiplex PCR; TCRdb stores in-frame clones only, minus some. D and trimming were read from the DNA, whereas the V and J calls and clone size are those reported in that table. The sample has 99,000 or so clones, about four fifths seen once. The rearrangement uses TRBV5-4 and TRBJ2-7, with a tentative D call TRBD2 (5 bases). The TCR was taken from an elderly woman with active or convalescent COVID-19. Material: peripheral blood. CDR3 nucleotide sequence: TGTGCCAGCAGCTTAACGGGAAGCTCCTACGAGCAGTACTTC. Translating it yields CASSLTGSSYEQYF.